The present T cell receptor (beta chain) was sequenced within a study of low-dose radiotherapy and immunotherapy resistance in tumors. Indicated time point: before trial treatment. It was nivolumab, ipilimumab, aspirin, low-dose cyclophosphamide and low-dose radiotherapy that donors received. Tumors of eligible patients were advanced, solid and lacking tumor-infiltrating lymphocytes. Both TCRalpha and TCRbeta chains were reverse transcribed with V-gene-specific primers. The PCR that amplified TCRs ran for 20 cycles, relying on a constant-region primer and a V-primer adapter. TCRdb independently ran MiXCR on the reads; one entry per CDR3 protein. In the table there are over 55,000 distinct CDR3 sequences, approximately 31% of which are singletons. This clonotype was seen more than once but under ten times. This CDR3 contains 16 residues. Germline lookup yields CDR1 SGHRS and CDR2 YFSETQ. Trimming removed 0 bases from V and 7 bases from J, with 17 bases in between.

The chain employs TRBV5-1 and TRBJ2-1; D is tentatively TRBD1 or TRBD2 (5 bases each). The sample here was PBMCs, taken before treatment. The receptor was isolated from a female donor with ovarian cancer. The CDR3 DNA reads TGCGCCAGCAGCTTGGGCGGATCCGGGACGTTGAATGAGCAGTTCTTC. This sequence encodes CASSLGGSGTLNEQFF.